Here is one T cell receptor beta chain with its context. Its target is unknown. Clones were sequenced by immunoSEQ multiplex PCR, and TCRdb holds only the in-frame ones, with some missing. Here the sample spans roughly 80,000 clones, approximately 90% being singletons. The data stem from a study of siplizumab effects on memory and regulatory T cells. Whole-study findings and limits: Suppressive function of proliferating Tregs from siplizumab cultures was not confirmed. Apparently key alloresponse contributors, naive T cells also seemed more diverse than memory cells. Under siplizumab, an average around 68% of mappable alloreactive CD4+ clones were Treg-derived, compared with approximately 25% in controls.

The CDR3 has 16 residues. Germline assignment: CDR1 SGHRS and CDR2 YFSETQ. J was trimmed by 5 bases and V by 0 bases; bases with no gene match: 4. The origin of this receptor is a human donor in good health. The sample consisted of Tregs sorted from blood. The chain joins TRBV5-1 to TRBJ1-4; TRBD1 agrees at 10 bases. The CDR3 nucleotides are TGCGCCAGCAGCTTGGCGGTGGGACAGGGGAATGAAAAACTGTTTTTT. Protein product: CASSLAVGQGNEKLFF.